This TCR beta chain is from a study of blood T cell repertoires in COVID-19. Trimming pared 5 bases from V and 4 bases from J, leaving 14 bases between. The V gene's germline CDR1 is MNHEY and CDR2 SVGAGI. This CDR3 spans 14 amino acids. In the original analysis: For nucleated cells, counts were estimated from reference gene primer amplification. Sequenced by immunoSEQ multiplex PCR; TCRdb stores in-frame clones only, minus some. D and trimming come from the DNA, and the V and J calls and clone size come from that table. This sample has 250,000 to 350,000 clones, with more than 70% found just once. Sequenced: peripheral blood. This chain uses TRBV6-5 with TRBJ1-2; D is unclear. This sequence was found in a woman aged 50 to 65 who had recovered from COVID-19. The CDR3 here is CASSSSGRGYGYTF. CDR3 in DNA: TGTGCCAGCAGTAGCTCCGGACGGGGCTATGGCTACACCTTC.